Listed below are T cell receptor beta chains from one sample, sequenced in a study. In TCRdb, the RT-PCR reads were re-called with MiXCR into one record per CDR3 protein. The sample consists of about 680,000 distinct CDR3 sequences, over 12% of them appearing once. The sample was memory CD4+ T cells from blood. The receptors come from a female donor in good health, serving as a healthy control. The CDR3 runs from the conserved cysteine through the conserved F or W. The order of the fields is J gene, V gene, CDR3 protein.

>TRBJ1-1|TRBV28
CASRLSGGTEAFF
>TRBJ2-1|TRBV19
CASSISRRGASYNEQFF
>TRBJ2-5|TRBV7-2
CASSSDREGTQYF
>TRBJ2-7|TRBV4-3
CASSQDASGIYEQYF
>TRBJ1-1|TRBV29-1
CSVYNDRANTEAFF
>TRBJ1-4|TRBV3-1
CASSQNPGQTEKLFF
>TRBJ1-6|TRBV6-2/TRBV6-3
CASSYSDRGTSPLHF
>TRBJ2-5|TRBV6-2/TRBV6-3
CASSGAGQETQYF
>TRBJ2-7|TRBV20-1
CSAEGTTGKGQYF
>TRBJ2-3|TRBV7-8
CASSTQRDTQYF
>TRBJ1-2|TRBV29-1
CSVVREGGGGYTF
>TRBJ2-1|TRBV12-3/TRBV12-4
CASSYLEWDEQFF
>TRBJ2-7|TRBV4-1
CASSHSSPAGGRYEQYF
>TRBJ2-7|TRBV24-1
CATGGAGTYEQYF
>TRBJ1-2|TRBV30
CAWTGQGGSGYTF
>TRBJ2-3|TRBV3-1
CASSQGGIGTDTQYF
>TRBJ2-3|TRBV7-2
CASSQSKTSGGTDTQYF
>TRBJ1-2|TRBV12-3/TRBV12-4
CASSAGTYGYTF
>TRBJ1-1|TRBV15
CATSRSPRDMNTEAFF
>TRBJ2-7|TRBV20-1
CSASRDRSYEQYF
>TRBJ2-5|TRBV20-1
CSARDRPAGWMETQYF
>TRBJ2-7|TRBV12-3/TRBV12-4
CASSLLLGVHEQYF
>TRBJ2-1|TRBV20-1
CSALFLAGVNNEQFF
>TRBJ2-1|TRBV28
CASWGPRTGEQFF
>TRBJ1-2|TRBV4-3
CASSQAFYAAPGYTF
>TRBJ1-5|TRBV20-1
CSAREGAGQPQHF
>TRBJ2-7|TRBV12-3/TRBV12-4
CASNRGRDMEQYF
>TRBJ2-5|TRBV12-3/TRBV12-4
CASSLDSARETQYF
>TRBJ1-1|TRBV9
CASSAAGFTEAFF
>TRBJ1-2|TRBV20-1
CSALTGNYGYTF
>TRBJ1-2|TRBV4-3
CASSRQIEANYGYTF
>TRBJ2-1|TRBV20-1
CSFSGSASFKGEQFF
>TRBJ1-1|TRBV5-1
CASSLGTSATEAFF
>TRBJ1-1|TRBV29-1
CSVEGAGMNTEAFF
>TRBJ1-1|TRBV3-1
CASSPLGYTEAFF
>TRBJ2-7|TRBV20-1
CSARKYRPTNSYEQYF
>TRBJ2-3|TRBV4-1
CASSQARERGPQYF
>TRBJ1-3|TRBV7-6
CASSLRSGDGNTIYF
>TRBJ1-1|TRBV5-1
CASSLEAGGTEAFF
>TRBJ1-5|TRBV5-6
CASSFSGGGGLLSNQPQHF
>TRBJ2-7|TRBV7-2
CASSLHSTTGVEQYF
>TRBJ1-1|TRBV29-1
CSGGQTLNTEAFF
>TRBJ2-7|TRBV5-1
CASVRSPGLDSYEQYF
>TRBJ2-1|TRBV6-2/TRBV6-3
CASSTTNGDNEQFF
>TRBJ1-3|TRBV7-9
CASSLATVDTIYF
>TRBJ2-7|TRBV18
CASSPARGDWEQYF
>TRBJ2-3|TRBV5-1
CASSLMGQKTDTQYF
>TRBJ2-7|TRBV7-2
CASSWGTYEQYF
>TRBJ2-1|TRBV6-2/TRBV6-3
CASNSLTGPNEQFF
>TRBJ1-6|TRBV5-6
CASSLGAQHNSPLHF
>TRBJ2-7|TRBV7-2
CASSPGGDLAHEQYF
>TRBJ2-1|TRBV14
CASSQALGYNEQFF
>TRBJ1-2|TRBV5-5
CASSPARAENYGYTF
>TRBJ1-2|TRBV12-3/TRBV12-4
CASRPTDSHYGYTF
>TRBJ2-1|TRBV4-1
CASSQGSGRAYNEQFF
>TRBJ1-6|TRBV7-2
CASSLGRTRRSPLHF